This T cell receptor beta chain was retrieved from a study of Ad26.COV2.S vaccination and SARS-CoV-2 variants. The study, taken as a whole, reports: Vaccine recipients posted higher spike-specific TCR breadth than their placebo counterparts.

With regard to this clone: The antigen remains undetermined.

Only in-frame clones appear in the TCRdb table, and some are missing; sequencing was by immunoSEQ multiplex PCR. This repertoire shows about 380,000 clones, about four fifths found once; its top ten account for around 7%. Treatment reported: roughly 18 received Ad26.COV2.S at low or high dose, single or two shots; about 5 received placebo; per-sample allocation not given. Sampling occurred on day 63 after the first vaccine or placebo injection. Vaccination employed an Ad26 vector expressing the Wuhan-strain SARS-CoV-2 spike. Here the sequenced sample was peripheral blood, taken in a trial of Ad26.COV2.S vaccine versus placebo. This TCR was sampled from a person between 18 and 59 years old who received the Ad26.COV2.S COVID-19 vaccine or a placebo.

CDR3 sequence reads: CASSGVTEAFF. The DNA for the CDR3 is TGTGCCAGTAGTGGGGTAACTGAAGCTTTCTTT. The chain couples TRBV19 to TRBJ1-1; no firm D call. Germline V gene sequence: CDR1 LNHDA, CDR2 SQIVND (reference sequence). Trimming pared 5 bases from V and 5 bases from J, leaving 6 bases between. This CDR3 has 11 residues. The full variable domain, with the rest looked up from reference TRBV19 and TRBJ1-1, is DGGITQSPKYLFRKEGQNVTLSCEQNLNHDAMYWYRQDPGQGLRLIYYSQIVNDFQKGDIAEGYSVSREKKESFPLTVTSAQKNPTAFYLCASSGVTEAFFGQGTRLTVV.